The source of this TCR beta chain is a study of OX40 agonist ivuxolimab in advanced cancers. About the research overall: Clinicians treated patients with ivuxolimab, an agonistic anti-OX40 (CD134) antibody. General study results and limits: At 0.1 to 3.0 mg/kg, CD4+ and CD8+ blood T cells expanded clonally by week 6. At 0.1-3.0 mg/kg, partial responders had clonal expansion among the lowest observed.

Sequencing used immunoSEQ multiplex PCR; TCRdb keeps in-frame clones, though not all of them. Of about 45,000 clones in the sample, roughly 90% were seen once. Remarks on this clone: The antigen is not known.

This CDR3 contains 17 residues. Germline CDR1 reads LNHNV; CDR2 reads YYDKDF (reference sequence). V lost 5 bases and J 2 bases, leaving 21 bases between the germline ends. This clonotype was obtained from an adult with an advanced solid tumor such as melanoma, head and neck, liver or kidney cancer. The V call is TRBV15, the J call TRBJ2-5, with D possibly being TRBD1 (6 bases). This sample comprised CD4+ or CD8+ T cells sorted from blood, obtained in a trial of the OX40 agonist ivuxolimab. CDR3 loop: CATSSPSARGLQETQYF. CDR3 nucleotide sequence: TGTGCCACCAGCTCTCCCTCAGCCAGGGGCTTACAAGAGACCCAGTACTTC.